This TCR beta chain comes out of a study of CD8 T cells in Susac syndrome. The CDR3 sequence is 14 residues long. Germline values: CDR1 LGHDT, CDR2 YNNKEL (reference sequence). Trimming pared 6 bases from V and 1 base from J, leaving 12 bases between. The RNA input was about 0.5 to 1 ug, and it was reverse transcribed with random hexamers. In TCRdb, the immunoSEQ multiplex PCR reads were re-called with MiXCR into one record per CDR3 protein. Altogether about 190,000 distinct CDR3 sequences are present, 91% being singletons, with the ten largest covering 0.087%. This sequence joins TRBV3-1 and TRBJ1-1; possibly TRBD1 for D (5 bases). The receptor's source is a human donor with Susac syndrome. What was sequenced was CD4+ T cells from PBMCs. The CDR3 region has the DNA TGTGCCAGCAGGGTCGGACACTCGAACACTGAAGCTTTCTTT. It translates to CASRVGHSNTEAFF.